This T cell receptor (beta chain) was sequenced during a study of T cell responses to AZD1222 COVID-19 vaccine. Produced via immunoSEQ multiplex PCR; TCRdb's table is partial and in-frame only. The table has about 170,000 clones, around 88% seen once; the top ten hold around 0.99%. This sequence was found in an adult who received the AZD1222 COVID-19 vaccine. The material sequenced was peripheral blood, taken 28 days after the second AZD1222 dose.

The CDR3 nucleotides are TGTGCCAGCAGTTGGGGGGCCAGAATGGGCGTCACTGAAGCTTTCTTT. This codes for CASSWGARMGVTEAFF. J is TRBJ1-1 and V is TRBV6-5; a weak D match, TRBD1 (6 bases). Germline V CDR1 and CDR2: MNHEY, SVGAGI. The CDR3 is 16 amino acids. Trimming took off 4 bases at V and 4 bases at J, with 19 bases between the two ends.